This T cell receptor (beta chain) originates from a study of blood T cell repertoires in COVID-19 (dated by TCRdb to the early 2020s). At the level of the whole study: The collaborator samples originated in the United States, Italy and Spain and spanned the acute and convalescent phases of COVID-19. The material from the prospective study consisted of cDNA or gDNA derived from T cells, B-cell-depleted T cells, or PBMCs. Deeply sampled blood TCRbeta repertoires from subjects exposed to, actively infected with, or recovered from COVID-19 were included in the dataset. The repertoires were released in a freely available public database intended as a resource for research on the immune response to SARS-CoV-2. Samples came from the ongoing ImmuneRACE study (first 160 participants) plus 1,254 subjects from 6 global collaborators. Nearly every sample came with metadata listing a de-identified subject ID, COVID-19 status, age in years and sex. Where available, HLA class I and class II types were taken from metadata supplied by the sample provider and were not determined by assay-based typing. Study-wide conclusions, independent of this receptor: Clinical and demographic metadata were provided uncurated, with the amount varying by source and participant.

Collaborating institutions collected whole blood in K2EDTA tubes following their own protocols. For TCRbeta analysis, collaborators shipped samples as frozen whole blood, isolated PBMCs, or DNA extracted from either of those sample types. The immunoSEQ Assay, a bias-controlled multiplex PCR, was used to amplify TCRbeta CDR3 regions from genomic DNA. The paper's processing steps were these. Within the assay, amplification of reference gene primers was used to estimate how many nucleated cells each sample contained. To quantify the absolute abundance of each unique TCRbeta CDR3 rearrangement, sequence reads were collapsed and filtered. Productive Simpson clonality was computed per sample as the square root of Simpson's diversity index over productive rearrangements. TCRdb re-hosts the immuneACCESS table, in-frame sequences only. Its copies lack some clones; in the studies checked, an unresolved V gene accounts for under half of them, and the cause for the rest is not known. V and J calls and clone size are copied from that table; D and trimming were computed from the DNA. This sample has 90,000 to 110,000 clones in its table, and 75% to 90% of those were observed once. The top ten hold around 6.7% of the sample.

As regards this clone: Its binding antigen is unknown. Base qualities are not recorded, but no much larger clone differs from it by a single base.

This TCR derives from a woman between 45 and 60 years old with acute or convalescent COVID-19. Source material: peripheral blood.

In nucleotides, the sequence is TGCAGCGTTGGTCAGGGATACACTGAAGCTTTCTTT. Its protein is CSVGQGYTEAFF. This receptor chain uses TRBV29-1 and TRBJ1-1; TRBD1 is a possible D gene, resting on 5 matching bases. Measured from the cysteine to the phenylalanine, the CDR3 is 12 residues long. The retained sequence is limited to the CDR3, 36 bases, with the frame set at the first base. The germline V gene sets CDR1 to SQVTM and CDR2 to ANQGSEA. A distance of 9 bases separates the germline ends of V and J, which lose 4 bases and 3 bases respectively.